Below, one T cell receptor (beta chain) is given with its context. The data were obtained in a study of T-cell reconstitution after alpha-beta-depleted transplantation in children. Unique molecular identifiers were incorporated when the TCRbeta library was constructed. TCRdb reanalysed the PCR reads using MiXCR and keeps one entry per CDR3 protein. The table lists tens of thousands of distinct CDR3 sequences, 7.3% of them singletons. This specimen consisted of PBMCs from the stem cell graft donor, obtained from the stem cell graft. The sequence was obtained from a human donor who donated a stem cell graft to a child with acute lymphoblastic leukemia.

The CDR3 DNA reads TGTGCCAGCAGCTTAGGTCAGGGAGTCACTGAAGCTTTCTTT. Protein: CASSLGQGVTEAFF. The genes are TRBV11-2 and TRBJ1-1; D perhaps matches TRBD1 (5 bases). The CDR3 runs 14 residues. Trimming shortened V by 1 base and J by 4 bases, and 10 bases separated the two germline ends. Germline V gene lookup returns CDR1 SGHAT and CDR2 FQNNGV.